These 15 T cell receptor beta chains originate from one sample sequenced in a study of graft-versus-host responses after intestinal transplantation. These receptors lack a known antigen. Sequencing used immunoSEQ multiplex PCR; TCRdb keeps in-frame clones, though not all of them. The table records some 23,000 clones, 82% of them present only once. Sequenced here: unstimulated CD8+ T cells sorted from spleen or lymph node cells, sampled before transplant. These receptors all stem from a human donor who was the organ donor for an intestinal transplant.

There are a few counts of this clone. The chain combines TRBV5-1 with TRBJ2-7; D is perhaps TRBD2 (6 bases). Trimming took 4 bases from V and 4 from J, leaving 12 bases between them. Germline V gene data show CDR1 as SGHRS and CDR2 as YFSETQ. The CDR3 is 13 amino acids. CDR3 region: CASSIGTEYEQYF. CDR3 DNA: TGCGCCAGCAGCATCGGGACTGAATACGAGCAGTACTTC.

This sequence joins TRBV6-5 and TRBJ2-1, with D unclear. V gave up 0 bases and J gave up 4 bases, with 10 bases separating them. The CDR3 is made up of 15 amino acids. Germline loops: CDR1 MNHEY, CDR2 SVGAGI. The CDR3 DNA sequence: TGTGCCAGCAGTTACTCCCGCGCCTCTTACAATGAGCAGTTCTTC. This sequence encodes CASSYSRASYNEQFF.

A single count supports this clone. Here the CDR3 reads CASSSSPSWGETQYF. As DNA, the CDR3 is TGTGCCAGCAGCTCATCTCCTAGCTGGGGAGAGACCCAGTACTTC. The chain carries TRBV5-4 and TRBJ2-5; D perhaps matches TRBD2 (5 bases). The V gene's germline CDR1 is SGHNT and CDR2 YYREEE (reference sequence). Trimming removed 3 bases at V and 4 bases at J, with 16 bases between. CDR3 length equals 15 residues. Based on the CDR3 plus reference TRBV5-4 and TRBJ2-5, the full variable domain is ETGVTQSPTHLIKTRGQQVTLRCSSQSGHNTVSWYQQALGQGPQFIFQYYREEENGRGNFPPRFSGLQFPNYSSELNVNALELDDSALYLCASSSSPSWGETQYFGPGTRLLVL.

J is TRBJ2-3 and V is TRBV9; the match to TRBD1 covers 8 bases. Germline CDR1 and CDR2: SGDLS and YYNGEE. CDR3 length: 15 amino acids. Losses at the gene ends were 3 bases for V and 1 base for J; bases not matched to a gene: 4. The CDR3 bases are TGTGCCAGCAGCGGGACAGGGATTGGCACAGATACGCAGTATTTT. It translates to CASSGTGIGTDTQYF.

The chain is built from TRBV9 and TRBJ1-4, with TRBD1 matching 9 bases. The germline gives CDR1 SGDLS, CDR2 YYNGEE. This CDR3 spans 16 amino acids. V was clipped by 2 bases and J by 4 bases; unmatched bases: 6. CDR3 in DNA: TGTGCCAGCAGCGTGGGTACAGGGGGCAGTAATGAAAAACTGTTTTTT. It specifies CASSVGTGGSNEKLFF.

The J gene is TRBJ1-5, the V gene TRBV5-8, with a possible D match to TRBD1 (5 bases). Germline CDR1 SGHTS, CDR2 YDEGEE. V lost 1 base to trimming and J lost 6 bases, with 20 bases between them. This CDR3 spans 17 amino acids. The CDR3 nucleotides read TGTGCCAGCAGCTTGATCGGGGCAGGCAATACCCGTCAGCCCCAGCATTTT. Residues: CASSLIGAGNTRQPQHF.

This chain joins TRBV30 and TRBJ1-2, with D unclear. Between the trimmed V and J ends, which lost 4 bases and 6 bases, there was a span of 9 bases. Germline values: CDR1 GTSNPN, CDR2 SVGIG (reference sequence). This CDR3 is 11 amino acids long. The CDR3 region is CAWTIGNGYTF. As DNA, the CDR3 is TGTGCCTGGACGATCGGGAATGGCTACACCTTC.

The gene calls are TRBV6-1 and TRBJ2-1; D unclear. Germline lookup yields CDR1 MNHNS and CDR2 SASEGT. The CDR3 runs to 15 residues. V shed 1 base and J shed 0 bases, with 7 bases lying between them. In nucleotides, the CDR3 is TGTGCCAGCAGTGAAGAAAGCGCCTCCTACAATGAGCAGTTCTTC. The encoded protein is CASSEESASYNEQFF.

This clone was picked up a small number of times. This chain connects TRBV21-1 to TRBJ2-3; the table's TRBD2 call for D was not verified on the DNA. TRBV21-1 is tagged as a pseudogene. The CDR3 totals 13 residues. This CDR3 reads CASSSGGTDTQYF. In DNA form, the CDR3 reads TGTGCCAGCAGCAGCGGGGGGACAGATACGCAGTATTTT.

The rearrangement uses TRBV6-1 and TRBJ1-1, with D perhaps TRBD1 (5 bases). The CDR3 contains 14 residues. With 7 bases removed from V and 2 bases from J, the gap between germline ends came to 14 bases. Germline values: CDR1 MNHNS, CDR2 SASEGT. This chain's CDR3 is CASIQTGGNTEAFF. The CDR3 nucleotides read TGTGCCAGCATTCAGACGGGGGGAAACACTGAAGCTTTCTTT.

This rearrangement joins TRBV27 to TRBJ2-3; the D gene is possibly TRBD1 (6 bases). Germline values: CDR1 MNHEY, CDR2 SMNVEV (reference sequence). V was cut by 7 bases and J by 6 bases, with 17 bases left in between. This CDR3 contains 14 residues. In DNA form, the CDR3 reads TGTGCCAGCACCCCCGTAACAGGGCGCGATACGCAGTATTTT. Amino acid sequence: CASTPVTGRDTQYF.

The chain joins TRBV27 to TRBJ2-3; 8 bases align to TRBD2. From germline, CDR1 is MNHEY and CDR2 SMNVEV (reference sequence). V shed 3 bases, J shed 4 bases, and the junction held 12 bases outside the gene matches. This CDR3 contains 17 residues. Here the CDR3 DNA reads TGTGCCAGCAGTTTGTACGACCTAGCGGGTACCTCAGATACGCAGTATTTT. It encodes CASSLYDLAGTSDTQYF.

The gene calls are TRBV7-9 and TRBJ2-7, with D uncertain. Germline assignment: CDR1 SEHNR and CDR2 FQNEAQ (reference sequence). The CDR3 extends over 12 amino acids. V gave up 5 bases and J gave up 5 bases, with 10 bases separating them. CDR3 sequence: CASSTDPNEQYF. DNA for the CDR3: TGTGCCAGCAGCACAGACCCGAACGAGCAGTACTTC.

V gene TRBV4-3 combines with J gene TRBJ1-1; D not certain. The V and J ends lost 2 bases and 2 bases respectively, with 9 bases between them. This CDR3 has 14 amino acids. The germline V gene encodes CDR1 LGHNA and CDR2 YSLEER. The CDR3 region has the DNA TGCGCCAGCAGCCAATTAGGTGGTAACACTGAAGCTTTCTTT. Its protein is CASSQLGGNTEAFF.

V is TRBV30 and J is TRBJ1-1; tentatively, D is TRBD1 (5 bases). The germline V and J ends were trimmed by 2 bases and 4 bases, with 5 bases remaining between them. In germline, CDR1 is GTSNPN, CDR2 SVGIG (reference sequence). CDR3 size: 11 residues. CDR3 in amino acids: CAWSQGTEAFF. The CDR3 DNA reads TGTGCCTGGAGTCAGGGCACTGAAGCTTTCTTT.